This T cell receptor (beta chain) was profiled in a study of beta chain features in type 1 diabetes. Study-level findings and limits: Insertions at VDJ junctions were less frequent in type 1 diabetes patients. These patients also deleted more nucleotides at the same junctions.

Trimming cost V 6 bases and J 16 bases, with 15 bases left between them. The CDR3 covers 10 residues. Looked up from germline, CDR1 is DFQATT and CDR2 is SNEGSKA (reference sequence). This clone was recorded a few times. Its antigen is unidentified. The study reverse transcribed the entire isolated RNA, so it sequenced expressed TCRB transcripts. Libraries were prepared by immunoSEQ multiplex PCR; TCRdb keeps only in-frame clonotypes and omits some of them. The sample has about 620,000 clones, 15% seen once; the top ten hold about 0.093%. A sort by CD45RO/CCR7/CD25/CD127/CD95/CD27 yielded CD4+ naive, central memory, regulatory and stem cell-like memory cells.

This TCR was recovered from a man between 18 and 29 years old in good health. Sequencing input: naive CD4+ T cells from blood. V is TRBV20-1 and J is TRBJ1-4, with a weak D call TRBD1 (6 bases). The CDR3 region has the DNA TGCAGTGCCCTACGGGGACATACGTTTTTT. This encodes CSALRGHTFF.